The sequence of this T cell receptor beta chain was determined in a study of beta chain features in type 1 diabetes. Concerning this clone itself: The antigen remains undetermined.

Populations isolated by sorting all had purity greater than 95%. Whole-study results and caveats: Shorter templates may be favored by PCR, equally so in patients and controls. Patients with Type 1 diabetes showed moderately but significantly shorter TCRB CDR3s in all four CD4+ subsets.

Expressed TCRB transcripts got sequenced, as all isolated RNA was reverse transcribed. TCRdb's table, derived via immunoSEQ multiplex PCR, lists solely in-frame clones and lacks some. The sample carries some 170,000 clones, roughly 59% recorded once. The V end lost 5 bases, the J end lost 1 base, and 12 bases lay between the germline ends. The CDR3 runs 15 residues. From germline, CDR1 is SEHNR and CDR2 FQNEAQ (reference sequence). The rearrangement joins TRBV7-9 to TRBJ1-5, with TRBD1 as a possible D gene (6 bases). The clonotype was recovered from a man in his thirties or forties with type 1 diabetes. The sequencing sample was made of naive CD4+ T cells from blood. The CDR3 reads CASSPRGPSNQPQHF. The CDR3 DNA is TGTGCCAGCAGCCCTCGGGGGCCCAGCAATCAGCCCCAGCATTTT.